The rows below give T cell receptor beta chains drawn from one sample of a study of blood T cell repertoires in COVID-19. TCRdb's copy holds only in-frame clones and misses some; the assay was immunoSEQ multiplex PCR. The repertoire includes a few hundred thousand clones, around 85% of them detected once, and 2% to 3% sits in the top ten. What was sequenced was PBMCs or T cells enriched from blood (not recorded which). The receptors derive from a woman aged 50 to 65 who had recovered from COVID-19. Each CDR3 is given with its conserved first and last residue. D genes are given only for firm matches. Rows may omit the clone size; those that give it use once, few, many or a size class.

J,V,size,D,length,CDR3,DNA
TRBJ1-4,TRBV7-2,.,.,17,CASSLSGGGGAIEKLFF,TGTGCCAGCAGCTTATCGGGGGGTGGAGGGGCGATTGAAAAACTGTTTTTT
TRBJ2-2,TRBV29-1,.,.,13,CSVARANTGELFF,TGCAGCGTTGCTCGAGCGAACACCGGGGAGCTGTTTTTT
TRBJ1-2,TRBV19,.,.,15,CASSIGLQVNYGYTF,TGTGCCAGTAGTATAGGCCTACAGGTTAACTATGGCTACACCTTC
TRBJ1-1,TRBV4-2,.,.,13,CASSQDPQYGAFF,TGTGCCAGCAGCCAAGATCCGCAGTATGGAGCTTTCTTT
TRBJ2-6,TRBV3-1/TRBV3-2,.,.,18,CASSQGRLGVSGANVLTF,TGTGCCAGCAGCCAAGGTCGGTTAGGGGTCTCTGGGGCCAACGTCCTGACTTTC
TRBJ2-7,TRBV11-2,.,.,14,CASSLIPGGYEQYF,TGTGCCAGCAGCCTGATACCCGGGGGCTACGAGCAGTACTTC
TRBJ2-1,TRBV5-1,.,TRBD1,17,CASSLGWDRVAYNEQFF,TGCGCCAGCAGCTTGGGGTGGGACAGGGTAGCCTACAATGAGCAGTTCTTC
TRBJ1-2,TRBV2,.,TRBD1,13,CASNTQGDYGYTF,TGTGCCAGCAATACCCAGGGGGACTATGGCTACACCTTC
TRBJ1-6,TRBV11-2,few,TRBD1,17,CASSGTGSSSYNSPLHF,TGTGCCAGCAGCGGGACAGGTAGCAGCTCCTATAATTCACCCCTCCACTTT
TRBJ2-1,TRBV18,.,TRBD2,17,CASSPPLSSGRVNEQFF,TGTGCCAGCTCACCACCGCTATCTAGCGGGAGGGTCAATGAGCAGTTCTTC
TRBJ1-5,TRBV21-1,.,.,10,CASSRAPQHF,TGTGCCAGCAGCAGGGCTCCCCAGCATTTT
TRBJ2-3,TRBV28,few,TRBD1,15,CASSTLGQGTDTQYF,TGTGCCAGCAGTACTTTGGGACAGGGGACAGATACGCAGTATTTT
TRBJ1-6,TRBV5-1,.,TRBD1,15,CASSAGTGTYSPLHF,TGCGCCAGCAGCGCCGGGACAGGGACCTATTCACCCCTCCACTTT
TRBJ1-6,TRBV30,.,TRBD1,15,CAWSGMDRVYSPLHF,TGTGCCTGGAGTGGGATGGACAGGGTTTATTCACCCCTCCACTTT
TRBJ1-1,TRBV30,.,.,13,CAWNPGHVSEAFF,TGTGCCTGGAACCCGGGACACGTTTCTGAAGCTTTCTTT
TRBJ2-3,TRBV10-3,.,.,16,CAISDYRDWNTDTQYF,TGTGCCATCAGTGATTACCGGGACTGGAACACAGATACGCAGTATTTT
TRBJ1-1,TRBV28,.,TRBD1,15,CASNPMTGTVAEAFF,TGTGCCAGCAACCCTATGACAGGGACGGTTGCTGAAGCTTTCTTT
TRBJ1-2,TRBV20-1,.,.,12,CSASSQSYGYTF,TGCAGTGCTAGTTCACAGAGCTATGGCTACACCTTC
TRBJ2-4,TRBV5-4,.,TRBD2,19,CASSLGLAGGSLAKNIQYF,TGTGCCAGCAGCTTGGGACTAGCGGGGGGATCCCTAGCCAAAAACATTCAGTACTTC
TRBJ1-2,TRBV5-1,once,TRBD1,13,CASSLGQGNGYTF,TGCGCCAGCAGCTTGGGACAGGGTAATGGCTACACCTTC
TRBJ1-6,TRBV25-1,.,TRBD1,16,CASSVGAGTGYLPLHF,TGTGCCAGCAGTGTTGGTGCCGGGACAGGGTATTTACCCCTCCACTTT
TRBJ1-6,TRBV6-2/TRBV6-3,.,TRBD1,15,CASSYEGTGESPLHF,TGTGCCAGCAGTTACGAAGGGACAGGGGAATCACCCCTCCACTTT
TRBJ2-7,TRBV15,.,TRBD2,15,CATSRDPSGTYEQYF,TGTGCCACCAGCAGAGACCCTAGCGGGACCTACGAGCAGTACTTC